This T cell receptor (beta chain) comes out of a study of T cells in localized non-small cell lung cancer. The CDR3 extends over 13 amino acids. Germline V CDR1 and CDR2: MNHEY, SVGAGI. Trimming stripped 5 bases from V and 0 bases from J, with 7 bases between. This clone was recorded a few times. Assay used: immunoSEQ multiplex PCR; TCRdb lists only in-frame clones, some missing. The sample includes 60,000 to 65,000 clones, 90% of them seen just once. The chain combines TRBV6-5 with TRBJ1-1; no firm D call. The source of this sequence is a woman aged 40 to 75 with stage I lung adenocarcinoma. The sequencing used peripheral blood, collected before any cancer treatment. The CDR3 is CASSLQMNTEAFF. CDR3 nucleotide sequence: TGTGCCAGCAGTCTCCAAATGAACACTGAAGCTTTCTTT.